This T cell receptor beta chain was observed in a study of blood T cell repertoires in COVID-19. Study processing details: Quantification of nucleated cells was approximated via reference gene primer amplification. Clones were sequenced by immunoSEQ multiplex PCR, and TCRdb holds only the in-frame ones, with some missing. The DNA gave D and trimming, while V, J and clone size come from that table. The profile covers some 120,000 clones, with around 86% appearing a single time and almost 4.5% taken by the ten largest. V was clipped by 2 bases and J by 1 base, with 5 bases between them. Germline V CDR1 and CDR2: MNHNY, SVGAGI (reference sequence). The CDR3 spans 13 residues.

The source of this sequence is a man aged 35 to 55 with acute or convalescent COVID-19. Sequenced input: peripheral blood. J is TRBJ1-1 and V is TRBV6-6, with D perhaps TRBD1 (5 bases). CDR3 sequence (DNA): TGTGCCAGCAGTTACGGACAGAACACTGAAGCTTTCTTT. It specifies CASSYGQNTEAFF.